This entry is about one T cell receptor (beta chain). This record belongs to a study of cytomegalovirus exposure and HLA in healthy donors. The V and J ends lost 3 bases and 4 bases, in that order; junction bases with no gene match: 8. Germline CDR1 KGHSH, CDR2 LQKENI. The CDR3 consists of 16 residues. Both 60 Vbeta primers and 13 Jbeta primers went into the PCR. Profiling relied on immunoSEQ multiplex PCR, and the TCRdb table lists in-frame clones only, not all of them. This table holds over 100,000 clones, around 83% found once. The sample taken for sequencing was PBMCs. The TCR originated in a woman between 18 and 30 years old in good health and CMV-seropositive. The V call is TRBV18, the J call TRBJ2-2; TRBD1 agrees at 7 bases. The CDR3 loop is CASSPRQGPGTGELFF. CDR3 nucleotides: TGTGCCAGCTCACCGCGACAGGGTCCCGGCACCGGGGAGCTGTTTTTT.